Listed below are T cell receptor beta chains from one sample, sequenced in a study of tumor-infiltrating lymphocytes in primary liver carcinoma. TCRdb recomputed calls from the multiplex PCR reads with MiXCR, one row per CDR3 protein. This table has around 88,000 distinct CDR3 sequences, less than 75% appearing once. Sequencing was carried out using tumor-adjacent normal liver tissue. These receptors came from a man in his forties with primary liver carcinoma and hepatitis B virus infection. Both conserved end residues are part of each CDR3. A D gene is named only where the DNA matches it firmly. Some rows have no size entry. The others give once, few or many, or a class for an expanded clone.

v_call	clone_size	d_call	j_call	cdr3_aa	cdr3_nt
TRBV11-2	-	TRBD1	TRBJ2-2	CASSRGGLNAGELFF	TGTGCCAGCAGCCGAGGGGGCTTGAACGCCGGAGAGCTGTTTTTT
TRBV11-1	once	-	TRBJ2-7	CTSSPSQGSYEQYF	TGTACCAGCAGCCCCTCCCAGGGTTCCTACGAACAATACTTC
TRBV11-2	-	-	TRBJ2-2	CASSFKLTGEMFF	TGTGCCAGCAGCTTCAAACTTACTGGGGAGATGTTTTTT
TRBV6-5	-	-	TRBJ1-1	CASNYSTGAEAFF	TGTGCCAGCAACTACTCGACCGGGGCTGAAGCTTTCTTT
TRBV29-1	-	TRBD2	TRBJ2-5	CIVECPSREAQYF	TGCATAGTTGAGTGTCCTAGCCGGGAGGCCCAGTATTTC
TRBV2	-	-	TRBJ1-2	CASSEGHSYGYTF	TGTGCCAGCAGTGAAGGACACAGCTATGGCTACACTTTC
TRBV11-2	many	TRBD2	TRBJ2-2	CASSLDPTGGLTGELFF	TGTGCCAGCAGCTTAGATCCTACGGGAGGGCTCACCGGGGAGCTGTTTTTT
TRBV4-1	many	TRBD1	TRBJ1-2	CASSLEPQPGQGPLGYTF	TGCGCCAGCAGCCTCGAGCCCCAACCGGGACAGGGGCCTTTAGGCTACACCTTC
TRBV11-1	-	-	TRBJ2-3	CASSLGGYGSDTQYF	TGTGCCAGCAGCTTAGGGGGCTACGGTTCAGATACGCAATATTTT
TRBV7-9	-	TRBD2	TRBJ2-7	CASRKRGRQNYVQYF	TGTGCCAGCAGGAAGCGGGGGAGACAGAACTACGTGCAGTACTTC
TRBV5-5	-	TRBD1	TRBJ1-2	CASSVRDRADGYAF	TGTGCCAGCAGCGTCCGGGACAGGGCCGATGGCTACGCCTTT
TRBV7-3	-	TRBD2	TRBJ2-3	CASSLGGSGFTDTQYF	TGTGCCAGCAGCTTAGGTGGTAGCGGGTTCACAGATACGCAGTATTTT
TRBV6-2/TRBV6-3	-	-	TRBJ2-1	CASRGRGTGNEQFF	TGTGCCAGCAGAGGAAGGGGGACGGGGAATGAGCAGTTCTTC
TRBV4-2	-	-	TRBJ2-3	CASSQEQVGVGDTQYF	TGTGCCAGCAGCCAAGAACAAGTGGGAGTGGGAGATACGCAGTATTTT